A selection of T cell receptor beta chains follows, all from one sample in a study of shared clonotypes between healthy human individuals. Measured with immunoSEQ multiplex PCR; TCRdb has only the in-frame clones, and not every one. Found here are under 350,000 clones, around 90% of them singletons; the top ten hold roughly 17%. The sequencing sample was made of memory CD8+ T cells sorted from blood. The receptors come from a man younger than 35 in good health. The CDR3 runs from the conserved cysteine through the conserved F or W.

J gene,V gene,CDR3 protein
TRBJ2-7,TRBV4-2,CASSQDTGFYEQYF
TRBJ2-1,TRBV18,CASSPHASVQWNEQFF
TRBJ2-1,TRBV5-4,CASSLETGGNEQFF
TRBJ1-4,TRBV20-1,CSALTGGKLFF
TRBJ2-1,TRBV10-3,CAISESADGEGDRGGFHNLGEQFF
TRBJ1-5,TRBV27,CASSLLSGQRLSNQPQHF
TRBJ1-1,TRBV4-3,CASSQDWGTEAFF
TRBJ2-3,TRBV6-5,CASLSAIGSPDTQYF
TRBJ2-5,TRBV14,CASSQDAGPETQYF
TRBJ2-7,TRBV19,CASSTDRDGSYEQYF
TRBJ2-1,TRBV5-1,CASGEYFPNEQFF
TRBJ2-5,TRBV9,CASSVGRLAGPRETQYF
TRBJ2-3,TRBV7-8,CASSSAGAPDTQYF
TRBJ2-7,TRBV5-8,CASSLPQRQGSLYEQYF